These T cell receptor beta chains were read from a single sample in a study of post-analysis software for immune sequencing data. TCRdb re-derived calls from the PCR reads in MiXCR, one entry per CDR3 protein. The sample lists hundreds of thousands of distinct CDR3 sequences; about 57% were seen once. The sample was blood. Source of these receptors: a girl aged 10-17 years with multiple sclerosis. The CDR3 runs from the conserved cysteine through the conserved F or W. Fields, in order: D gene, clone size, V gene, J gene, CDR3 protein, CDR3 DNA. D genes are given only for firm matches. Not every row has a clone size; where given, it reads once, few, many or a size class.

NA	NA	TRBV29-1	TRBJ2-3	CSAVLDSTDTQYF	TGCAGCGCCGTACTAGATAGCACAGATACGCAGTATTTT
TRBD1	NA	TRBV7-9	TRBJ1-2	CASRQPGGAERGYTF	TGTGCCAGCAGACAGCCAGGGGGCGCCGAACGTGGCTACACCTTC
TRBD1	NA	TRBV27	TRBJ2-5	CASSLLGTGGLETQYF	TGTGCCAGCAGTTTACTCGGGACAGGGGGCTTGGAGACCCAGTACTTC
TRBD2	once	TRBV6-5	TRBJ2-1	CASSLTSASSYNEQFF	TGTGCCAGCAGCCTCACTAGCGCCAGCTCCTACAATGAGCAGTTCTTC
NA	few	TRBV9	TRBJ2-1	CASSVERSSYNEQFF	TGTGCCAGCAGCGTAGAACGGAGCTCCTACAATGAGCAGTTCTTC
TRBD2	NA	TRBV7-9	TRBJ2-7	CASSTRSAGDKQYF	TGTGCCAGCAGCACAAGGTCCGCGGGGGATAAGCAGTACTTC
NA	NA	TRBV29-1	TRBJ2-5	CSVEDLTREQYF	TGCAGCGTTGAAGACCTTACGAGGGAGCAGTACTTC
TRBD1	few	TRBV3-1	TRBJ2-7	CASRDRGCYEQYF	TGTGCCAGCCGGGACAGGGGTTGTTACGAGCAGTACTTC
TRBD2	few	TRBV5-6	TRBJ2-5	CASSLVVAGGETQYF	TGTGCCAGCAGCTTGGTGGTAGCGGGTGGAGAGACCCAGTACTTC
TRBD2	NA	TRBV5-1	TRBJ2-3	CASSPRTPTSARYTDTQYF	TGCGCCAGCAGCCCCCGTACCCCGACTAGCGCCAGATACACAGATACGCAGTATTTT
NA	NA	TRBV20-1	TRBJ2-3	CSARRSSNPADTQYF	TGCAGTGCTAGACGTTCCTCGAATCCCGCAGATACGCAGTATTTT
NA	few	TRBV12-3/TRBV12-4	TRBJ1-2	CASSLARGQNYGYTF	TGTGCCAGCAGTTTAGCTCGAGGACAGAACTATGGCTACACCTTC
TRBD1	NA	TRBV20-1	TRBJ1-2	CSAKTTGGGGYTF	TGCAGTGCCAAAACGACAGGGGGCGGGGGCTACACCTTC
TRBD2	few	TRBV10-3	TRBJ2-5	CAISVQRGRETQYF	TGTGCCATCAGTGTTCAACGCGGGAGAGAGACCCAGTACTTC
NA	NA	TRBV19	TRBJ1-5	CASSIIGDQPQHF	TGTGCCAGTAGTATAATCGGGGACCAGCCCCAGCATTTT
NA	NA	TRBV13	TRBJ2-7	CASSLSRREASYEQYF	TGTGCCAGCAGCTTAAGCAGGAGAGAGGCTAGCTACGAGCAGTACTTC
TRBD1	NA	TRBV7-3	TRBJ1-2	CASSLVTGDGYTF	TGTGCCAGCAGCTTGGTGACAGGGGATGGCTACACCTTC
NA	NA	TRBV20-1	TRBJ1-1	CSARDGKGVNTEAFF	TGCAGTGCTAGAGATGGGAAAGGGGTAAACACTGAAGCTTTCTTT
NA	few	TRBV2	TRBJ2-1	CASSGFSYNEQFF	TGTGCCAGCTCGGGGTTCTCCTACAATGAGCAGTTCTTC
NA	NA	TRBV7-2	TRBJ2-3	CASSRSADPPSTDTQYF	TGTGCCAGCAGCCGCTCCGCGGACCCACCCAGCACAGATACGCAGTATTTT
NA	NA	TRBV6-5	TRBJ2-3	CASTTSRSDTQYF	TGTGCCAGCACCACCTCGAGGTCAGATACGCAGTATTTT
TRBD1	few	TRBV12-3/TRBV12-4	TRBJ1-2	CASSLAGTGDGYTF	TGTGCCAGCAGTTTAGCCGGGACAGGGGATGGCTACACCTTC
TRBD2	NA	TRBV2	TRBJ2-7	CASSLGTSRTSYEQYF	TGTGCCAGCAGCTTGGGGACTAGCCGGACCTCCTACGAGCAGTACTTC
TRBD1	NA	TRBV30	TRBJ2-7	CAWSPTGGFIEQYF	TGTGCCTGGAGCCCAACAGGGGGGTTTATCGAGCAGTACTTC
NA	NA	TRBV3-1	TRBJ2-1	CASSIRSSYNEQFF	TGTGCCAGCTCGATAAGGAGCTCCTACAATGAGCAGTTCTTC
NA	NA	TRBV20-1	TRBJ2-7	CSARPGTAIYEQYF	TGCAGTGCTAGACCGGGGACTGCTATCTACGAGCAGTACTTC
TRBD1	NA	TRBV6-6	TRBJ2-7	CASSNGQGSYEQYF	TGTGCCAGCAGTAACGGACAGGGGAGCTACGAGCAGTACTTC
NA	NA	TRBV2	TRBJ1-2	CASSVATEGYTF	TGTGCCAGCAGTGTCGCTACAGAGGGCTACACCTTC
TRBD1	NA	TRBV15	TRBJ2-5	CATSRGGQGNQYF	TGTGCCACCAGCAGAGGTGGACAGGGAAATCAGTACTTC
TRBD2	NA	TRBV14	TRBJ2-7	CASSVSGGYEQYF	TGTGCCAGCAGCGTTAGCGGGGGCTACGAGCAGTACTTC
TRBD2	NA	TRBV20-1	TRBJ2-3	CSARDRLAGSRLDTQYF	TGCAGTGCTAGAGATCGGCTAGCGGGATCCCGGCTAGATACGCAGTATTTT
NA	once	TRBV27	TRBJ2-7	CASNTRGYEQYF	TGTGCCAGCAATACCCGGGGCTACGAGCAGTACTTC
NA	NA	TRBV20-1	TRBJ2-7	CSARIRTYEQYF	TGCAGTGCTAGAATCCGCACCTACGAGCAGTACTTC
TRBD1	few	TRBV29-1	TRBJ2-7	CSVDRKGANYEQYF	TGCAGCGTTGATAGAAAGGGGGCAAATTACGAGCAGTACTTC
TRBD2	NA	TRBV3-1	TRBJ2-5	CASSQVSGGPQETQYF	TGTGCCAGCAGCCAAGTCAGCGGGGGCCCCCAAGAGACCCAGTACTTC
NA	NA	TRBV27	TRBJ1-5	CASSPGRTYSNQPQHF	TGTGCCAGCAGTCCGGGACGGACATATAGCAATCAGCCCCAGCATTTT
NA	NA	TRBV5-1	TRBJ2-5	CASSLGRQEAQYF	TGCGCCAGCAGCTTGGGACGGCAAGAGGCCCAGTACTTC
NA	few	TRBV7-2	TRBJ2-3	CASSQGPGDTQYF	TGTGCCAGCAGCCAAGGGCCAGGGGATACGCAGTATTTT
TRBD1	few	TRBV5-1	TRBJ2-5	CASSLSGQLQETQYF	TGCGCCAGCAGCTTGTCGGGACAGCTCCAAGAGACCCAGTACTTC
NA	NA	TRBV5-1	TRBJ2-7	CASSIVDGIDEQYF	TGCGCCAGCAGCATTGTGGACGGAATTGACGAGCAGTACTTC
TRBD2	NA	TRBV3-1	TRBJ2-3	CASSHREGGTDTQYF	TGTGCCAGCAGCCACCGGGAGGGGGGCACAGATACGCAGTATTTT
NA	NA	TRBV10-3	TRBJ2-4	CAIGQHKNIQYF	TGTGCCATCGGACAACACAAAAACATTCAGTACTTC
TRBD2	NA	TRBV5-1	TRBJ2-5	CASSWAAGEETQYF	TGCGCCAGCAGTTGGGCAGCGGGAGAAGAGACCCAGTACTTC
NA	NA	TRBV5-1	TRBJ2-5	CASSLVWGNQETQYF	TGCGCCAGCAGCTTGGTTTGGGGGAACCAAGAGACCCAGTACTTC
NA	few	TRBV7-9	TRBJ2-7	CASSLAPIHYEQYF	TGTGCCAGCAGCTTAGCACCCATCCACTACGAGCAGTACTTC
TRBD2	NA	TRBV5-1	TRBJ2-1	CASSLSTSGAYNEQFF	TGCGCCAGCAGCTTATCCACTAGCGGGGCCTACAATGAGCAGTTCTTC
NA	NA	TRBV29-1	TRBJ2-7	CSVGVSREKAYF	TGCAGCGTTGGAGTGAGCAGGGAGAAGGCGTACTTC
NA	once	TRBV24-1	TRBJ2-3	CATSDLSPTQGISTDTQYF	TGTGCCACCAGTGATTTATCACCCACTCAGGGGATTAGCACAGATACGCAGTATTTT
TRBD1	few	TRBV6-6	TRBJ1-2	CASSGQGTLRYTF	TGTGCCAGCAGCGGACAGGGTACCCTCCGCTACACCTTC
NA	few	TRBV7-2	TRBJ2-5	CASSLAAGTLGGTQYF	TGTGCCAGCAGCTTAGCTGCCGGGACCCTCGGAGGGACCCAGTACTTC
NA	NA	TRBV11-2	TRBJ2-2	CASSRTNIPNTGELFF	TGTGCCAGCAGCCGGACCAATATTCCGAACACCGGGGAGCTGTTTTTT
TRBD1	few	TRBV20-1	TRBJ2-7	CSARAGDRVYEQYF	TGCAGTGCCCGGGCAGGGGACAGGGTCTACGAGCAGTACTTC
TRBD1	NA	TRBV7-3	TRBJ2-7	CASSLWTGGSYEQYF	TGTGCCAGCAGCTTATGGACAGGGGGCTCCTACGAGCAGTACTTC
TRBD2	NA	TRBV6-5	TRBJ2-3	CASSYSHKRGGHTDTQYF	TGTGCCAGCAGTTACTCGCACAAGCGGGGGGGACACACAGATACGCAGTATTTT
TRBD1	few	TRBV14	TRBJ1-6	CASRPGQETSPLHF	TGTGCCAGCAGACCCGGACAGGAAACTTCACCCCTCCACTTT
TRBD2	NA	TRBV20-1	TRBJ2-7	CSARERTSGRYEQYF	TGCAGTGCTAGAGAACGGACTAGCGGGAGGTACGAGCAGTACTTC
TRBD2	NA	TRBV12-3/TRBV12-4	TRBJ2-7	CASSDLGGLAAYEQYF	TGTGCCAGCAGCGATCTTGGGGGACTAGCGGCCTACGAGCAGTACTTC